The sample holds many counts of the clone carrying this T cell receptor (beta chain). Its antigen is undetermined. The CDR3 contains 16 residues. CDR1 is DFQATT and CDR2 is SNEGSKA in the germline V gene (reference sequence). V was clipped by 1 base and J by 0 bases, with 10 bases between them. Excluded were patients with other autoimmune diseases, uncontrolled infections, pregnancy or lactation. Diagnosis relied on clinical symptoms, serum thyroxine, TRAb, thyroid ultrasound and orbital computed tomography. These data are taken from a study of Graves' ophthalmopathy and Graves' hyperthyroidism. For the study at large: Hyperthyroidism was classified as stable if no ophthalmopathy occurred within 18 months of follow-up.

Study outcomes and limitations: The blood repertoire also included most expanded thyroid clonotypes above 0.001 frequency.

Amplifying from RNA transcripts, the study obtained TCR beta CDR3 regions. After a first-round RT-PCR with HTBI primers, a second-round multiplex PCR was run. Each CDR3 protein is one row after TCRdb ran MiXCR on the multiplex PCR reads. The data show approximately 540,000 distinct CDR3 sequences, under 45% seen once. This sequence was found in an adult man with Graves' hyperthyroidism. The sequenced material came from peripheral blood or thyroid tissue (not recorded which). The genes are TRBV20-1 and TRBJ1-6; possibly TRBD1 for D (5 bases). DNA for the CDR3: TGCAGTGCTAGAGCTGGGGGGAGCTCCTATAATTCACCCCTCCACTTT. It specifies CSARAGGSSYNSPLHF.